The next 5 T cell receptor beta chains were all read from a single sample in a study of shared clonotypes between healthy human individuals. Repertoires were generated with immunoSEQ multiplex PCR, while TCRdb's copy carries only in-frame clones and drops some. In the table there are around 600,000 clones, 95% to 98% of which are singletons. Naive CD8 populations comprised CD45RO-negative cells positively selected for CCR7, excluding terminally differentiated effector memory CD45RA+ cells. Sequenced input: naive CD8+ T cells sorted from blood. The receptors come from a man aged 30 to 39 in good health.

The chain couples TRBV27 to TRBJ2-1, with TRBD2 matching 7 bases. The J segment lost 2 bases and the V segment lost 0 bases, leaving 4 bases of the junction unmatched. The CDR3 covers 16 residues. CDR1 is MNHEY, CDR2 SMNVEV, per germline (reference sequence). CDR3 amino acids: CASSLSAGEAYNEQFF. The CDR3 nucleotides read TGTGCCAGCAGTTTATCGGCGGGAGAAGCCTACAATGAGCAGTTCTTC.

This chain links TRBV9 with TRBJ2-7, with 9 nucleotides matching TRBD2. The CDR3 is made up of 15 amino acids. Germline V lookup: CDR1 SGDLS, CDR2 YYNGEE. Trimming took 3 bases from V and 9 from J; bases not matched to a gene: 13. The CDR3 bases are TGTGCCAGCAGCGCCGGGGGACTAGCTAGTGACGGGCAGTACTTC. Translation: CASSAGGLASDGQYF.

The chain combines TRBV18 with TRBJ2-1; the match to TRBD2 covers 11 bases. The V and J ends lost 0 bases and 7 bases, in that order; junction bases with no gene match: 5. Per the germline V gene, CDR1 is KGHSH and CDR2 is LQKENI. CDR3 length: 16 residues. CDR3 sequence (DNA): TGTGCCAGCTCACCACCTACTAGCGGGAGTATGAATGAGCAGTTCTTC. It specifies CASSPPTSGSMNEQFF.

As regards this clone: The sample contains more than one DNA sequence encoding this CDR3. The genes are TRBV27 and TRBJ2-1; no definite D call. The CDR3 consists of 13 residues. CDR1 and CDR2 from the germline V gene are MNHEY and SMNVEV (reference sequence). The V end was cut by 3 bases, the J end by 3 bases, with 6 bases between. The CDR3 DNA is TGTGCCAGCAGTTTGACGGGCTACAATGAGCAGTTCTTC. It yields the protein CASSLTGYNEQFF.

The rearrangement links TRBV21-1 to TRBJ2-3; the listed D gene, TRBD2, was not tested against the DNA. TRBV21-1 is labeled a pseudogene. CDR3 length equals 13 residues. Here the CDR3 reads CASSGGVTDTQYF. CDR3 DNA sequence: TGTGCCAGCAGCGGAGGGGTTACAGATACGCAGTATTTT.